Sequencing of this TCR beta chain was carried out in a study of OX40 agonist ivuxolimab in advanced cancers. Across the whole study: Patients were treated with intravenous ivuxolimab, dosed at 0.01 to 10 mg/kg and infused every 2 weeks.

Broader study findings: By week 6 at 0.1 to 3.0 mg/kg, blood CD4+ and CD8+ T cells had expanded clonally.

The CDR3 consists of 16 residues. V shed 3 bases, J shed 5 bases, and the junction held 10 bases outside the gene matches. CDR1 MRHNA and CDR2 SNTAGT come from the germline V gene. As concerns this clone: The antigen is not known.

The data were produced by immunoSEQ multiplex PCR, yet TCRdb's version contains in-frame clones alone and is incomplete. This table has about 25,000 clones, approximately 81% appearing once. The rearrangement joins TRBV6-4 to TRBJ1-2, with 9 nucleotides matching TRBD1. The starting material was CD4+ or CD8+ T cells sorted from blood, obtained in a trial of the OX40 agonist ivuxolimab. This receptor was taken from an adult with an advanced solid tumor such as melanoma, head and neck, liver or kidney cancer. In DNA, the CDR3 is TGTGCCAGCAGTGAATCGACAGGGGGAATAGGGTATGGCTACACCTTC. It yields the protein CASSESTGGIGYGYTF.